Detailed here is one TCR beta chain. This sample stems from a study of long-term antiretroviral therapy in people with HIV. Investigators performed immunoSEQ version v3.0 at survey level. Clones were sequenced by immunoSEQ multiplex PCR, and TCRdb holds only the in-frame ones, with some missing. The sample holds 32,000 or so clones, 80% to 90% seen once. The material was unsorted PBMCs, obtained 3.2 years before starting antiretroviral therapy. The sequence was collected from a man between 45 and 60 years old with HIV.

The CDR3 DNA reads TGTGCCAGCAGCCGCGATGAAGATACGCAGTATTTT. Translated, it gives CASSRDEDTQYF. V gene TRBV7-2 combines with J gene TRBJ2-3; D gene unclear. The CDR3 is 12 amino acids. In germline, CDR1 is SGHTA, CDR2 FQGNSA. The V end lost 5 bases, the J end lost 5 bases, and 8 bases lay between the germline ends.